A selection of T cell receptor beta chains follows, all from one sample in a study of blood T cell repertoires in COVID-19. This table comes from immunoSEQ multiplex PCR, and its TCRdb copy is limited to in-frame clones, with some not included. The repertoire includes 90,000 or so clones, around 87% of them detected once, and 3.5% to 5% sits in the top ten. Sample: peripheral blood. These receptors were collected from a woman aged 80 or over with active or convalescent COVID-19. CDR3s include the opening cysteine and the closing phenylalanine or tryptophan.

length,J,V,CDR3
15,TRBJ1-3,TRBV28,CASSLLSVSGNTIYF
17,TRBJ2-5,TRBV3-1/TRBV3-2,CASSPVGITGTRETQYF
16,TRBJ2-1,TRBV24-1,CATSDARALAYNEQFF
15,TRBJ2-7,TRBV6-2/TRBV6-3,CASSYRLAVLYEQYF
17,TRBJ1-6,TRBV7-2,CASSLDGGRSYNSPLHF
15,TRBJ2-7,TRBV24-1,CATSDPGTSGNEQYF
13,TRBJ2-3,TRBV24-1,CATGTSGRDTQYF
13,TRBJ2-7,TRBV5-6,CASSSMFRGQQYF
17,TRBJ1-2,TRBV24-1,CATSDLRDTDNKYGYTF
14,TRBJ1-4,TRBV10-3,CATQEGGLEEKLFF
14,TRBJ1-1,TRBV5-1,CASSLIGQGSEAFF
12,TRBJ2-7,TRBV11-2,CASSPNSYEQYF
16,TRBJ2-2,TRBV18,CASSPNLAENTGELFF
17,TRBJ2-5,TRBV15,CATSRASTDREEETQYF
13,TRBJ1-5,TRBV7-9,CASSYVEEQPQHF
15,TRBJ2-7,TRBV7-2,CASRRLAGGQGEQYF
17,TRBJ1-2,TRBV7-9,CASSLARWTSSYEGYTF
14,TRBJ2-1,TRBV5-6,CASSLIVSRNEQFF
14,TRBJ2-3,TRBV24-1,CATSDPRLPDTQYF
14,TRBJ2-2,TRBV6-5,CASLAQGNTGELFF
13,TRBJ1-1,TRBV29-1,CSVGDRQNTEAFF
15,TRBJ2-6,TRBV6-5,CASSYDRAGANVLTF
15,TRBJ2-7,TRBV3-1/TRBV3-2,CASSQPGQGRYEQYF
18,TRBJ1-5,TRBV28,CASSLRAAATHSNQPQHF
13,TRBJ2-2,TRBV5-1,CASSLGGSGELFF
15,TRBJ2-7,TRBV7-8,CASSLLDTNSYEQYF
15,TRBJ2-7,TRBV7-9,CASSAAGGPSYEQYF
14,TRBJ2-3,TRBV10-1,CASSPRHSTDTQYF
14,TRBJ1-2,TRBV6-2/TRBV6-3,CASSYSTGIGGYTF
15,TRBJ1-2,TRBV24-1,CATSDPGTGGYGYTF
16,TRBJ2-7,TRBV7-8,CASSLGLAGGPGEQYF
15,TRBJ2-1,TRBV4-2,CASSPGFGYYNEQFF
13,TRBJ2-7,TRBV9,CASSVGYEGEQYF
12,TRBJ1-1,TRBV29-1,CSVYTGNTEAFF
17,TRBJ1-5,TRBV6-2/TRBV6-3,CASSYRPDRGNNQPQHF
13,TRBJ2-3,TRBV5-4,CASSETGTDTQYF
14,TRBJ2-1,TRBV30,CAWSNGAIDNEQFF
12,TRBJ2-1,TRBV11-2,CASSPLATEQFF
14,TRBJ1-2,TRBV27,CASSPRHALYGYTF
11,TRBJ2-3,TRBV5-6,CASSQADTQYF
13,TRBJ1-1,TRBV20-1,CSASSRFSTEAFF
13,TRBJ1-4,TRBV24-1,CATSQGANEKLFF
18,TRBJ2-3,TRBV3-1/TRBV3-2,CASSQTTGTSGRGDTQYF
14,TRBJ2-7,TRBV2,CASKVQGTTYEQYF
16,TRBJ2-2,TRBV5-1,CASSPGTGGETGELFF
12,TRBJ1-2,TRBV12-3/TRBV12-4,CASSLGAGGYTF
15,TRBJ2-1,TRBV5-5,CASSGTSDSYNEQFF
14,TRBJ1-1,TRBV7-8,CASSFGTGETEAFF
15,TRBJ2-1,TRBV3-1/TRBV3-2,CASSPRDSIRNEQFF
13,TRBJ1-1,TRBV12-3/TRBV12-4,CASSLGVNTEAFF
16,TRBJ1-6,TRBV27,CASSRGGARVDSPLHF
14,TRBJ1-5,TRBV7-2,CASSAEYSNQPQHF